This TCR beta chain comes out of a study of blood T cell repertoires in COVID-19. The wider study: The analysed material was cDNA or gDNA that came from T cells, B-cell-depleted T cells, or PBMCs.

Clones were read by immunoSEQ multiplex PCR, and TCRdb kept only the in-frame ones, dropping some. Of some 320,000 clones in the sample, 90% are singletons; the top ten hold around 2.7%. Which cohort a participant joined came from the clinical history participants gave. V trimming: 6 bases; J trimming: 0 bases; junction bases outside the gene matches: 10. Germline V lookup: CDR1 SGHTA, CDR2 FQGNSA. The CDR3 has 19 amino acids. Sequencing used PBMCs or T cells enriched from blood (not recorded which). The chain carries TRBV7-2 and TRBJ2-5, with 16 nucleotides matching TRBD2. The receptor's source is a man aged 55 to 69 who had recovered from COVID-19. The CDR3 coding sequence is TGTGCCAGCAGGAAAACCGGGACTAGCGGGGGGGTGTACCAAGAGACCCAGTACTTC. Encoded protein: CASRKTGTSGGVYQETQYF. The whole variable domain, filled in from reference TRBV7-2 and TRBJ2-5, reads GAGVSQSPSNKVTEKGKDVELRCDPISGHTALYWYRQSLGQGLEFLIYFQGNSAPDKSGLPSDRFSAERTGGSVSTLTIQRTQQEDSAVYLCASRKTGTSGGVYQETQYFGPGTRLLVL.